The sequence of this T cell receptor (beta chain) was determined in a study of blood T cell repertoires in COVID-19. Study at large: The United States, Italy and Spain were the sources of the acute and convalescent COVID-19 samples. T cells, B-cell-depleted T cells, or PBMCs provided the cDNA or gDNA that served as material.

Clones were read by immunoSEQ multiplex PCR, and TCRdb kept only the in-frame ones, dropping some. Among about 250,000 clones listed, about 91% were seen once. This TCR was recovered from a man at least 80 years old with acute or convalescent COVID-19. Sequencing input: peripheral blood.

The DNA for the CDR3 is TGTGCCAGCAGCGTACACTACAGGGGGTCGGCGTCACCCCTCCACTTT. Encoded protein: CASSVHYRGSASPLHF. The chain combines TRBV9 with TRBJ1-6, with 8 nucleotides matching TRBD1. The CDR3 is 16 residues long. Germline CDR1 reads SGDLS; CDR2 reads YYNGEE. The junction had 10 bases not matched to a gene; V was cut back by 1 base and J by 10 bases.